These 10 T cell receptor beta chains originate from one sample sequenced in a study of blood T cell repertoires in COVID-19 (dated by TCRdb to 2020 to 2021). The library relied on the immunoSEQ multiplex PCR assay. TCRdb took this table from immuneACCESS and kept in-frame rearrangements with V and J called. Such tables lack part of the clones; where checked against another copy, unresolved V genes explain under half of the gap, and the rest is unexplained. This sample lists about 260,000 clones; about 85% were detected once. Approximately 4.3% of the sample is taken by the ten largest. The sample was peripheral blood. The source of these receptors is a man between 60 and 75 years old who had recovered from COVID-19.

The chain is built from TRBV5-1 and TRBJ1-1; the D is unclear. The CDR3 runs to 17 residues. Germline V CDR1 and CDR2: SGHRS, YFSETQ. The ends were cut back, 0 bases at V and 0 bases at J, with 15 bases in the middle. The CDR3 coding sequence is TGCGCCAGCAGCTTGGTTGGGTCCCTGAGGGTGAACACTGAAGCTTTCTTT. It codes for CASSLVGSLRVNTEAFF.

With regard to this clone: The identical CDR3 is also encoded by other nucleotide sequences in the sample. The chain uses TRBV6-5 and TRBJ1-2; D not resolved. The CDR3 runs to 13 residues. Germline CDR1 MNHEY, CDR2 SVGAGI. V gave up 4 bases and J gave up 2 bases, with 8 bases separating them. The CDR3 DNA follows: TGTGCCAGCAGTTCGACGGGAAACTATGGCTACACCTTC. It codes for CASSSTGNYGYTF.

The rearrangement links TRBV27 to TRBJ2-2; D is ambiguous. Trimming pared 0 bases from V and 4 bases from J, leaving 6 bases between. Germline V gives CDR1 MNHEY, CDR2 SMNVEV (reference sequence). This CDR3 contains 14 residues. The CDR3 region has the DNA TGTGCCAGCAGTTTATCAGCCCCCACCGGGGAGCTGTTTTTT. This translates into CASSLSAPTGELFF.

The chain uses TRBV2 and TRBJ2-7; TRBD1 might be the D (5 bases). This CDR3 has 15 amino acids. Per germline, CDR1 SNHLY and CDR2 FYNNEI. V dropped 7 bases and J dropped 0 bases, with 16 bases sitting between them. In DNA form, the CDR3 reads TGTGCCAGCACGACAGACTCTCCGAGCTCCTACGAGCAGTACTTC. This gives the protein CASTTDSPSSYEQYF.

The gene calls are TRBV6-6 and TRBJ1-1; TRBD1 agrees at 11 bases. Looked up from germline, CDR1 is MNHNY and CDR2 is SVGAGI (reference sequence). Trimming cost V 5 bases and J 5 bases; bases outside gene matches: 4. The length of the CDR3 is 14 residues. The CDR3 reads CASSGQGARTEAFF. DNA for the CDR3: TGTGCCAGCAGTGGACAGGGGGCGCGTACTGAAGCTTTCTTT.

This clone was seen a handful of times. The genes are TRBV19 and TRBJ1-5; 7 nucleotides align to TRBD1. Looked up from germline, CDR1 is LNHDA and CDR2 is SQIVND (reference sequence). V shed 5 bases and J 7 bases; nucleotides not matched to a gene: 11. The CDR3 has 15 residues. The CDR3 sequence is CASSLGQARGQPQHF. The DNA of the CDR3 is TGTGCCAGTAGTCTAGGACAGGCCCGTGGGCAGCCCCAGCATTTT.

J is TRBJ2-7 and V is TRBV6-6, with D possibly being TRBD2 (6 bases). Trimming shortened V by 6 bases and J by 3 bases, and 15 bases separated the two germline ends. Germline CDR1 and CDR2: MNHNY and SVGAGI (reference sequence). This CDR3 is 14 amino acids long. CDR3 in amino acids: CASSSGTALYEQYF. In DNA, the CDR3 is TGTGCCAGCAGCTCCGGGACTGCCCTCTACGAGCAGTACTTC.

The DNA of the CDR3 is TGTGCCAGCTCACCCCAGGATAGCAATCAGCCCCAGCATTTT. Translation gives CASSPQDSNQPQHF. The chain employs TRBV18 and TRBJ1-5; D unclear. CDR1 KGHSH and CDR2 LQKENI come from the germline V gene. The CDR3 sequence is 14 residues long. Trimming stripped 3 bases from V and 0 bases from J, with 6 bases between.

The genes are TRBV3-1 (or the pseudogene TRBV3-2) and TRBJ2-2, with 7 bases identical to TRBD1. CDR1 is LGHDT, CDR2 YNNKEL, per germline (reference sequence). Trimming removed 1 base from V and 4 bases from J; junction bases left unmatched: 12. CDR3 length: 18 residues. The CDR3 DNA reads TGTGCCAGCAGCCAAGGCGGCCCGAGGGGGCTTGCCACCGGGGAGCTGTTTTTT. As protein: CASSQGGPRGLATGELFF.

A word on this clone: A read error may produce the germline difference seen at one junction end. The chain carries TRBV5-1 and TRBJ2-7, with a possible D match to TRBD1 (6 bases). Germline CDR1 is SGHRS and CDR2 is YFSETQ. CDR3 size: 15 residues. CDR3 sequence: CASSPNPDRQQERVF. CDR3 nucleotides: TGCGCCAGCAGCCCCAACCCGGACAGACAACAAGAGAGGGTTTTC.